These T cell receptor beta chains were read from a single sample in a study of molecular identifiers for immune sequencing clone quantification. TCRdb itself ran the PCR reads through MiXCR, one entry per CDR3 protein. The sample has 80,000 to 130,000 distinct CDR3 sequences; around 33% are singletons. Source material: naive CD8+ T cells from blood, with Jurkat cell RNA spiked in. These receptors all stem from a human donor in good health. Some libraries in this study had Jurkat cell RNA spiked in. The CDR3 runs from the conserved cysteine through the conserved F or W. The D gene is left open where the match is weak. Clone size, where shown, is once, few, many, or a class for clones that have expanded.

few,TRBV5-1,TRBJ2-1,.,TGCGCCAGCAGCTTTGGGGTCAATGAGCAGTTCTTC,CASSFGVNEQFF
many,TRBV28,TRBJ2-4,.,TGTGCCAGCAGTTTATTGGATCACCAAGCCAAAAACATTCAGTACTTC,CASSLLDHQAKNIQYF
once,TRBV9,TRBJ1-1,.,TGTGCCAGCAGCCCCCCTCAGGGCGCGACTGGAGCTTTCTTT,CASSPPQGATGAFF
many,TRBV28,TRBJ1-5,.,TGTGCCAGCAGTTTATTTGCGGATCATCAGCCCCAGCATTTT,CASSLFADHQPQHF
.,TRBV4-3,TRBJ2-3,.,TGCGCCAGCAGCCAAGGGACGTGGATCTTCACAGATACGCAGTATTTT,CASSQGTWIFTDTQYF
.,TRBV19,TRBJ2-1,.,TGTGCCAGTAGTATAGTGAGAGGAAGCAATGAGCAGTTCTTC,CASSIVRGSNEQFF
.,TRBV13,TRBJ1-2,.,TGTGCCAGCAGGTCCGCCTTAGCCAGATTGTTGTTAGATGGCTACACCTTC,CASRSALARLLLDGYTF
.,TRBV28,TRBJ2-3,.,TGTGCCAGCCATGGGGCCTCCTCAGATACGCAGTATTTT,CASHGASSDTQYF
.,TRBV11-2,TRBJ2-7,.,TGTGCCAGCAGCTTACTGAACCAGAGGAGTACGAGCCAGTACTTC,CASSLLNQRSTSQYF
.,TRBV4-2,TRBJ2-4,.,TGTGCCAGCAGCCAAGTTGACAGCCACAAAAACATTCAGTACTTC,CASSQVDSHKNIQYF
.,TRBV6-2/TRBV6-3,TRBJ2-1,.,TGTGCCAGCAGTTATACGGGAGTAGGGTCCTACAATGAGCAGTTCTTC,CASSYTGVGSYNEQFF
once,TRBV28,TRBJ2-3,TRBD2,TGTGCCAGCAGCCTACTAGCGGGAGTCTTCCGGGGCACAGATACGCAGAATTTT,CASSLLAGVFRGTDTQNF
few,TRBV28,TRBJ2-3,.,TGTGCCACCCAAGGGCGCGGCACAGATACGCAGTATTTT,CATQGRGTDTQYF
.,TRBV18,TRBJ2-6,.,TGTGCCAGCTCACGCACAGGAACACACTCTGGGGCCAACGTCCTGACTTTC,CASSRTGTHSGANVLTF
few,TRBV20-1,TRBJ1-5,TRBD1,TGCAGTGCTAGAGTGCCCCCGACAGGGAAGATGAGCAATCAGCCCCAGCATTTT,CSARVPPTGKMSNQPQHF
many,TRBV9,TRBJ2-3,.,TGTGCCAGCAGCGTACCCCTTTACACTAGCACAGATACGCAGTATTTT,CASSVPLYTSTDTQYF
.,TRBV28,TRBJ1-4,.,TGTGCCAGCAGTTTGAGCACCGCAACTAATGAAAAACTGTTTTTT,CASSLSTATNEKLFF
many,TRBV21-1,TRBJ2-5,.,TGTGCCAGTCAGGCCCGTTCGGGGGAGACCCAGTACTTC,CASQARSGETQYF
many,TRBV7-9,TRBJ2-3,.,TGTGCCAGCAGCCCCAGACTGTCCACAGATACGCAGTATTTT,CASSPRLSTDTQYF
.,TRBV27,TRBJ2-1,.,TGTGCCAGCAGTCAGGGTGGTGCTGGTGAGCAGTTCTTC,CASSQGGAGEQFF
.,TRBV9,TRBJ2-5,.,TGTGCCAGCAGTGCCGGGACATCAGAAGAGCCCCAGTACTTC,CASSAGTSEEPQYF